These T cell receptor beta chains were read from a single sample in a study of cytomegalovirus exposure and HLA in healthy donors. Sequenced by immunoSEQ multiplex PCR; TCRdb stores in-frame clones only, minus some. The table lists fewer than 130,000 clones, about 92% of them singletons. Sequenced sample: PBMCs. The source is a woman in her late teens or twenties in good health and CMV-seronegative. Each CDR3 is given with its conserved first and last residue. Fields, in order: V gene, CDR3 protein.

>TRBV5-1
CASSSSGGADGTEAFF
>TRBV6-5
CASSGNQETQYF
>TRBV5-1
CASSLRTGVSGANVLTF
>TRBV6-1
CASSEFGGIGTEAFF
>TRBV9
CASSVGSGPKNIQYF
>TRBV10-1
CASSESFRLAEGSDTQYF
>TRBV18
CASSPPQGAGEKLFF
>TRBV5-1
CASSLQGQSSGNTIYF
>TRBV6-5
CASSPQGATYGYTF
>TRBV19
CASSIDRGYEQYF
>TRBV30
CAWSSGQGGSPLHF
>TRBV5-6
CASSLGTGEAFF
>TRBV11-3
CASSSGVRNTEAFF
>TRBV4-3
CASSQDVSMITVAFF
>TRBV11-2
CASSSGDEQYF
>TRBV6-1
CASSAQQGAGSTEAFF
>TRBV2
CASRGLRHTEAFF
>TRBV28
CASSRGGSGIHYEQYF
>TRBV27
CATSTAAGETQYF
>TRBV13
CASSLVNKGRRGGAEAFF
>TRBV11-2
CASSSSGGSYEQYF
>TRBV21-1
CASSKGGVRDRVTGELFF
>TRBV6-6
CASSYFGQGQDTEAFF
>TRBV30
CAFGLQGALGEQYF
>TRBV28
CASRLAGTRQPQHF
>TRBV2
CASSGQGRRETQYF
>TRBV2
CHSGSSTNEKLFF
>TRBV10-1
CASSESNWRDEQFF
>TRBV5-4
CASSLRVAGALTGEQYF
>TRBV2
CASSGNRGYGYTF
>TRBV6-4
CASSVYQGPYEQYF
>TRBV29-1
CSVEVDRGGEQYF
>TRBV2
CASSDRGSYGYTF
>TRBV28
CASSPPGSGGTTDTQYF
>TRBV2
CASTELQETQYF
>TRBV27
CASSPGAVTEAFF
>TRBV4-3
CASSQGAGDGGELFF
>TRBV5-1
CASRLGTGYSGYTF
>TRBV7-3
CASSPGVNYGYTF
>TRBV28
CASGEYGGRNTEAFF
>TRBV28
CASRRQGTQPQHF
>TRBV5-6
CASSLEAGSTYNEQFF
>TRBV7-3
CASSFGTSKNTGELFF
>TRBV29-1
CSETGQGGYTF
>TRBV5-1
CASSLGLDTDTQYF
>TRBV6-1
CASSEPGQPNSYEQYF
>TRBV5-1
CASSSRTSVQETQYF
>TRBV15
CATSIRTSGRNEQFF
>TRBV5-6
CASSLRGGYFNEQFF
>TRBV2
CASKTGTGSYEQYF
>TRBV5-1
CASSLDRPDYEQYF
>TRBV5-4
CASSLAQGGTEAFF
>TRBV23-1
CASSQTLGQRGTDTQYF
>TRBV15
CATSRDTGAEKAFF
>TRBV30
CAWSVWQGMNTEAFF